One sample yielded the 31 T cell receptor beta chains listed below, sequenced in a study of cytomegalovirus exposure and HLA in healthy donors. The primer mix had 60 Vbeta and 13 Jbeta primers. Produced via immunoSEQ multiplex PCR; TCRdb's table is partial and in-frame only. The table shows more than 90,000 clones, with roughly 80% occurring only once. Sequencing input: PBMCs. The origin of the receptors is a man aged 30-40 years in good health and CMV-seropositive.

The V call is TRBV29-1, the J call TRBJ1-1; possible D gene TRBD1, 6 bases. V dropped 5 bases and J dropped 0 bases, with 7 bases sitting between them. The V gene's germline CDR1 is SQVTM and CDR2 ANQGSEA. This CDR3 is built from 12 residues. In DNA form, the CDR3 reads TGCAGCGTTTCAGGGGTGAACACTGAAGCTTTCTTT. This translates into CSVSGVNTEAFF.

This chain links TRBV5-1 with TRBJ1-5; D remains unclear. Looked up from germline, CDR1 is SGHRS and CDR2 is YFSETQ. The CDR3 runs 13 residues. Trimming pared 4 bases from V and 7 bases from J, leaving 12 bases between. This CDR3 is CASSLDMTQPQHF. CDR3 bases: TGCGCCAGCAGCCTAGATATGACCCAGCCCCAGCATTTT.

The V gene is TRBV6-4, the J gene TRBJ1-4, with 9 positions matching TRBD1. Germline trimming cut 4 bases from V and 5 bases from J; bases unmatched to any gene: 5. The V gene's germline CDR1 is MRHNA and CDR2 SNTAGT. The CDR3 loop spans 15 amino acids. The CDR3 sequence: CASSVLGTGNEKLFF. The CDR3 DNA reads TGTGCCAGCAGTGTCTTGGGGACAGGGAATGAAAAACTGTTTTTT.

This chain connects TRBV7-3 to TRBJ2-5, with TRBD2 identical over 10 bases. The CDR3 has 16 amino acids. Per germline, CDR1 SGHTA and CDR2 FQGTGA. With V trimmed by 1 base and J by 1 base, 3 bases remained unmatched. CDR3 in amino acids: CASSLSPSGSQETQYF. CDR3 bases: TGTGCCAGCAGCTTAAGTCCTAGCGGGAGCCAAGAGACCCAGTACTTC.

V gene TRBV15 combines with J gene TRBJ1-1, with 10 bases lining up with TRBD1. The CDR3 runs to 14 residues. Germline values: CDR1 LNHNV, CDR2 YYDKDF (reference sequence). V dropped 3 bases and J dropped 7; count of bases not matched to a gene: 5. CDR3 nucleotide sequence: TGTGCCACCAGCAGGGGGACAGGGGTGAATGAAGCTTTCTTT. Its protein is CATSRGTGVNEAFF. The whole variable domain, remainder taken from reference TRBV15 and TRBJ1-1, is DAMVIQNPRYQVTQFGKPVTLSCSQTLNHNVMYWYQQKSSQAPKLLFHYYDKDFNNEADTPDNFQSRRPNTSFCFLDIRSPGLGDTAMYLCATSRGTGVNEAFFGQGTRLTVV.

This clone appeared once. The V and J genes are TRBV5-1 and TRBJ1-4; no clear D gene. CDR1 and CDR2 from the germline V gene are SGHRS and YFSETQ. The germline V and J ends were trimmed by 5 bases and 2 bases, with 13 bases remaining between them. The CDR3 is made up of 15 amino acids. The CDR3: CASSSDAGTNEKLFF. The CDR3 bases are TGCGCCAGCAGTTCCGATGCGGGCACTAATGAAAAACTGTTTTTT.

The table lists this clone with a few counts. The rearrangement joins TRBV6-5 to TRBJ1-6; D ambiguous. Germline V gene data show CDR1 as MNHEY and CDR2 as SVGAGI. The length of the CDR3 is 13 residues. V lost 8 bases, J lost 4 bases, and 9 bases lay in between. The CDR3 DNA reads TGTGCCAGCGCAGGATTATATAATTCACCCCTCCACTTT. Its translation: CASAGLYNSPLHF.

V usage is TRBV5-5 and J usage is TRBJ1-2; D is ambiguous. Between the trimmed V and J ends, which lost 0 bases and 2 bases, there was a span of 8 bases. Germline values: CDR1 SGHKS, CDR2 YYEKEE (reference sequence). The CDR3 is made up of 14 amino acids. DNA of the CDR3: TGTGCCAGCAGCTTGGAGCGCGGAAACTATGGCTACACCTTC. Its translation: CASSLERGNYGYTF.

The CDR3 loop reads CASSLGRRQGAVGNQPQHF. The CDR3 bases are TGTGCCAGCTCACTAGGTAGGAGACAGGGAGCGGTGGGCAATCAGCCCCAGCATTTT. The J gene is TRBJ1-5, the V gene TRBV18; 7 nucleotides line up with TRBD1. This CDR3 has 19 residues. Unmatched junction bases numbered 17, after V lost 4 bases and J lost 2 bases. Germline loops: CDR1 KGHSH, CDR2 LQKENI.

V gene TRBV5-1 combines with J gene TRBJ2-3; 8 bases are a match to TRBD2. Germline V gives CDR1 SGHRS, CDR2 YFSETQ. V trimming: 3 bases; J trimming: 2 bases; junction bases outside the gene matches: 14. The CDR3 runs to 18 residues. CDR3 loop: CASSSGTPGGAVTDTQYF. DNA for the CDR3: TGCGCCAGCAGCTCCGGGACCCCCGGGGGGGCCGTCACAGATACGCAGTATTTT. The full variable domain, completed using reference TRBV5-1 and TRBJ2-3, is KAGVTQTPRYLIKTRGQQVTLSCSPISGHRSVSWYQQTPGQGLQFLFEYFSETQRNKGNFPGRFSGRQFSNSRSEMNVSTLELGDSALYLCASSSGTPGGAVTDTQYFGPGTRLTVL.

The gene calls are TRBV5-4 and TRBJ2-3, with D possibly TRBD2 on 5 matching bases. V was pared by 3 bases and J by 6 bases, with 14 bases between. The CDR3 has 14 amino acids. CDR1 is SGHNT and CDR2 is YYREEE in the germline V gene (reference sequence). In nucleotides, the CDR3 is TGTGCCAGCAGCTCTAGCCCGAGTTATGATACGCAGTATTTT. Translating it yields CASSSSPSYDTQYF.

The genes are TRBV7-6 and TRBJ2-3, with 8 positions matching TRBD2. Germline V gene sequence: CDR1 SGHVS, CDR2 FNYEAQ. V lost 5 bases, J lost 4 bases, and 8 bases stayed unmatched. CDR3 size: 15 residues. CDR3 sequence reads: CASSPRGGLADTQYF. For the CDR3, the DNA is TGTGCCAGCAGCCCCCGGGGGGGGCTCGCAGATACGCAGTATTTT.

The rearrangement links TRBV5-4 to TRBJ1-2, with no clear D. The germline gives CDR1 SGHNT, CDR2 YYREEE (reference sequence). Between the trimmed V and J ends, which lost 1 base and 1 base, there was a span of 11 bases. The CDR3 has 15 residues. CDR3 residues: CASSLMQAINYGYTF. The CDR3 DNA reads TGTGCCAGCAGCTTGATGCAGGCGATTAACTATGGCTACACCTTC.

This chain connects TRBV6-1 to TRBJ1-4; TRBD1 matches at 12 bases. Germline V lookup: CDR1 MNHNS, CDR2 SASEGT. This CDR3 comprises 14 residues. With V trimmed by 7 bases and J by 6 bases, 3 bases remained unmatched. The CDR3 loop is CASKGTGGYEKLFF. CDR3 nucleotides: TGTGCCAGCAAAGGGACAGGGGGCTATGAAAAACTGTTTTTT.

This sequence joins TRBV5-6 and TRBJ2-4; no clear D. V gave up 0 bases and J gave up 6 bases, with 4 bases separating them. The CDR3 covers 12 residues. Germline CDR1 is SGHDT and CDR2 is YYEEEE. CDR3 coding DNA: TGTGCCAGCAGCTTGGGTATAAACATTCAGTACTTC. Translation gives CASSLGINIQYF.

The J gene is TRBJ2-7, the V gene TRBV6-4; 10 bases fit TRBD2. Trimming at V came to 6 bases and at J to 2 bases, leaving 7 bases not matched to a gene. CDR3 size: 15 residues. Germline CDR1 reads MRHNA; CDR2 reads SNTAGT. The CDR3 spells CASSQKRGGTYEQYF. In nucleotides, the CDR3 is TGTGCCAGCAGCCAGAAGCGGGGGGGGACCTACGAGCAGTACTTC.

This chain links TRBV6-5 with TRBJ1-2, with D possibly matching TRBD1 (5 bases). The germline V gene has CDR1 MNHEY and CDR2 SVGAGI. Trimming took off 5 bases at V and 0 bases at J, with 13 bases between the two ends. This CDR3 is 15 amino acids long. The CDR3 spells CASSRGVLTNYGYTF. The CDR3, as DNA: TGTGCCAGCAGTCGGGGGGTGCTTACTAACTATGGCTACACCTTC.

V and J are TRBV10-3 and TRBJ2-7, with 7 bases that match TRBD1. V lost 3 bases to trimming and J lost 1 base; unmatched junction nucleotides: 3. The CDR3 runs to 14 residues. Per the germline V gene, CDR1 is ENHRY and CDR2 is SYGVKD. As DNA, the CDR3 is TGTGCCATCAGTGACCGGGACAGATCCTACGAGCAGTACGTC. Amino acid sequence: CAISDRDRSYEQYV.

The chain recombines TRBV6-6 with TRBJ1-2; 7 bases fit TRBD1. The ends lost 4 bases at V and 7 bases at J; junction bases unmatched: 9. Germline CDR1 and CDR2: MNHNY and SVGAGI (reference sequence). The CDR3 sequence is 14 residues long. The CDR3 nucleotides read TGTGCCAGCAGTTCCTCAGGGGGAAGCTGTGGCTACACCTTC. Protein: CASSSSGGSCGYTF.

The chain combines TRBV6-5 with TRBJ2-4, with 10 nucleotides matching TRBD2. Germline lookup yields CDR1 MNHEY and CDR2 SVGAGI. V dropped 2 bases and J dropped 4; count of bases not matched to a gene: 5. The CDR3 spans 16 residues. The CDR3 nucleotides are TGTGCCAGCAGTTACAATTCAGCGGGAGGGAAAAACATTCAGTACTTC. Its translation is CASSYNSAGGKNIQYF.

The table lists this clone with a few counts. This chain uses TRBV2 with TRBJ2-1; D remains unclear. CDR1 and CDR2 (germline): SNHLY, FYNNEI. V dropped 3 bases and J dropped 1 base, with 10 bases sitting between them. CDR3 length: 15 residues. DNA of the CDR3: TGTGCCAGCAGTGAGGGCCTAAATTCCTACAATGAGCAGTTCTTC. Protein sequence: CASSEGLNSYNEQFF. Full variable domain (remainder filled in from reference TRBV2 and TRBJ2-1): EPEVTQTPSHQVTQMGQEVILRCVPISNHLYFYWYRQILGQKVEFLVSFYNNEISEKSEIFDDQFSVERPDGSNFTLKIRSTKLEDSAMYFCASSEGLNSYNEQFFGPGTRLTVL.

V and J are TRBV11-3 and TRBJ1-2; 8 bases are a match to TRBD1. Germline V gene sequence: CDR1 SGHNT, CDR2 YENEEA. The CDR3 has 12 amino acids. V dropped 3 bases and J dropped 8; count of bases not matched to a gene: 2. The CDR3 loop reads CASSLSGGGYTF. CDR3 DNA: TGTGCCAGCAGCTTGTCAGGGGGCGGCTACACCTTC.

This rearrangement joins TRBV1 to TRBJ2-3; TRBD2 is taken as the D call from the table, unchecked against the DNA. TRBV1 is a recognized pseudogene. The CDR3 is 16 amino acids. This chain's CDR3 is CTSSHALAGPTDTQYF. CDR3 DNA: TGCACCAGCAGCCACGCACTAGCGGGACCCACAGATACGCAGTATTTT.

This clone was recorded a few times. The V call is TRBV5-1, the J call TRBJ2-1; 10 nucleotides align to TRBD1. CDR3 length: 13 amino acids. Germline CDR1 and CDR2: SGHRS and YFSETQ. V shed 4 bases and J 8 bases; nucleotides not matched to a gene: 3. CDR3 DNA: TGCGCCAGCAGCCTAGACAGGGGGCATGAGCAGTTCTTC. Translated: CASSLDRGHEQFF.

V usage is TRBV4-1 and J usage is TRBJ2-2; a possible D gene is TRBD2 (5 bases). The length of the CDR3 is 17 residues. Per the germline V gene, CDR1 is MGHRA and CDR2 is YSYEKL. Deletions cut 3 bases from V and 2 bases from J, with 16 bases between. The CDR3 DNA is TGCGCCAGCAGCCAGGGCATGGGCGCGGGCAACACCGGGGAGCTGTTTTTT. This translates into CASSQGMGAGNTGELFF.

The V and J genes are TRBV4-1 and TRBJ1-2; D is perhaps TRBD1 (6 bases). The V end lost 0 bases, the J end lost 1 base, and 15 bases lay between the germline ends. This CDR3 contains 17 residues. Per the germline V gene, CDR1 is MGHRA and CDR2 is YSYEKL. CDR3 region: CASSQDYSLDSNYGYTF. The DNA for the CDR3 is TGCGCCAGCAGCCAAGATTACTCGCTGGACAGTAACTATGGCTACACCTTC.

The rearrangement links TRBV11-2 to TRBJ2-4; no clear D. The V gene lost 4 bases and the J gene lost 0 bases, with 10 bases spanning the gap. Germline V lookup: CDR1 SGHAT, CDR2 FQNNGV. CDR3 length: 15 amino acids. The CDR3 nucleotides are TGTGCCAGCAGCTCCCTACGGTTAGCCAAAAACATTCAGTACTTC. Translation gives CASSSLRLAKNIQYF.

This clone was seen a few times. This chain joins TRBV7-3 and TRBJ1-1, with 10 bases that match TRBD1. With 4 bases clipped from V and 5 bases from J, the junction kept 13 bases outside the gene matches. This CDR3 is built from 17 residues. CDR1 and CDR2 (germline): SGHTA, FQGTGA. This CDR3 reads CASSSGTGVIIRTEAFF. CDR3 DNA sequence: TGTGCCAGCAGCTCCGGGACAGGGGTGATAATAAGGACTGAAGCTTTCTTT.

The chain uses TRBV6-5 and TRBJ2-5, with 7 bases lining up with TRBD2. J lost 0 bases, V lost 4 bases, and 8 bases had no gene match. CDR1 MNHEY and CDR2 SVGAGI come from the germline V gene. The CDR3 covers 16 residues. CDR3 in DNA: TGTGCCAGCAGTTTACAACTCGGGGGGAACCAAGAGACCCAGTACTTC. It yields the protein CASSLQLGGNQETQYF.

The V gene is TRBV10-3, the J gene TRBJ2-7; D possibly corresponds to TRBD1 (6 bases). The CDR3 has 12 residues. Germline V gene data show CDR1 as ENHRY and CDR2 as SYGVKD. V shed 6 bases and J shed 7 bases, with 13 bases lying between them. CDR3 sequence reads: CAIRGDNREQYF. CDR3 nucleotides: TGTGCCATCAGGGGGGACAATCGGGAGCAGTACTTC.

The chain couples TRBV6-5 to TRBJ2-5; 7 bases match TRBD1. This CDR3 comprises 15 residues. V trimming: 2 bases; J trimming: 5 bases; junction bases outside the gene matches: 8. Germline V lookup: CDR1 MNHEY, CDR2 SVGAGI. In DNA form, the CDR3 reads TGTGCCAGCAGTTACGCGACAGGGCAGGGGGAGACCCAGTACTTC. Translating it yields CASSYATGQGETQYF.